Shown below are 18 T cell receptor beta chains from a single sample sequenced in a study of T cell changes during pregnancy in multiple sclerosis. Data came from immunoSEQ multiplex PCR; TCRdb stores just in-frame clones and leaves some out. The repertoire includes about 36,000 clones, 93% of them detected once, and roughly 0.41% sits in the top ten. This specimen consisted of CD4+ T cells from peripheral blood mononuclear cells, obtained in the first trimester of pregnancy. The receptors shown here come from a female donor with multiple sclerosis, enrolled in a pregnancy study.

V is TRBV6-1 and J is TRBJ2-7, with 11 bases fitting TRBD2. CDR1 is MNHNS and CDR2 is SASEGT in the germline V gene. The V segment lost 9 bases and the J segment 6 bases; nucleotides outside the gene matches: 13. This CDR3 is 15 amino acids long. The CDR3 spells CASTRPLAGGSEQYF. As DNA, the CDR3 is TGTGCCAGTACTCGACCTCTAGCGGGGGGTAGCGAGCAGTACTTC.

The chain recombines TRBV30 with TRBJ2-1, with 13 bases lining up with TRBD2. The CDR3 sequence is 15 residues long. V shed 2 bases and J 7 bases; nucleotides not matched to a gene: 5. Germline V gene sequence: CDR1 GTSNPN, CDR2 SVGIG (reference sequence). CDR3 sequence reads: CAWSRGLAGRNEQFF. CDR3 bases: TGTGCCTGGAGTAGGGGACTAGCGGGACGGAATGAGCAGTTCTTC.

A single count supports this clone. The rearrangement links TRBV11-2 to TRBJ2-5, with 7 bases that match TRBD1. Germline lookup yields CDR1 SGHAT and CDR2 FQNNGV. The CDR3 length is 14 residues. V lost 1 base to trimming and J lost 5 bases; unmatched junction nucleotides: 4. CDR3 amino acids: CASSLVGQEETQYF. As DNA, the CDR3 is TGTGCCAGCAGCTTAGTAGGACAGGAGGAGACCCAGTACTTC.

The V gene is TRBV5-4, the J gene TRBJ1-6, with D possibly TRBD1 on 6 matching bases. Trimming removed 2 bases at V and 7 bases at J, with 13 bases between. The CDR3 loop spans 15 amino acids. The germline gives CDR1 SGHNT, CDR2 YYREEE (reference sequence). The CDR3 DNA sequence: TGTGCCAGCAGCTTAAGGGGGAGTGAAAATTCACCCCTCCACTTT. This gives the protein CASSLRGSENSPLHF.

The genes are TRBV27 and TRBJ2-7; TRBD2 might be the D (6 bases). CDR3 size: 15 residues. Trimming shortened V by 5 bases and J by 2 bases, and 16 bases separated the two germline ends. Per germline, CDR1 MNHEY and CDR2 SMNVEV (reference sequence). The CDR3 DNA reads TGTGCCAGCAGTCCCCTCGGGACTCAAGCCTACGAGCAGTACTTC. This encodes CASSPLGTQAYEQYF.

The chain is built from TRBV9 and TRBJ1-6, with TRBD1 as a possible D gene (5 bases). The length of the CDR3 is 15 residues. Germline CDR1 is SGDLS and CDR2 is YYNGEE. V was shortened by 3 bases and J by 7 bases, with 14 bases between the two germline ends. Here the CDR3 reads CASSAAGRGNSPLHF. CDR3 in DNA: TGTGCCAGCAGCGCCGCGGGACGGGGCAATTCACCCCTCCACTTT.

The chain employs TRBV15 and TRBJ2-7; a possible D gene is TRBD2 (6 bases). Deletions cut 0 bases from V and 1 base from J, with 16 bases between. The germline V gene has CDR1 LNHNV and CDR2 YYDKDF (reference sequence). The CDR3 is made up of 17 amino acids. CDR3 loop: CATSRDLGRPYSYEQYF. The CDR3 DNA is TGTGCCACCAGCAGAGATCTGGGGAGGCCCTATTCCTACGAGCAGTACTTC.

This rearrangement joins TRBV5-1 to TRBJ2-3; 8 bases are a match to TRBD2. Germline CDR1 is SGHRS and CDR2 is YFSETQ. V was pared by 1 base and J by 2 bases, with 6 bases of the junction left unmatched. The CDR3 runs 16 residues. CDR3 residues: CASSLQGSGTTDTQYF. CDR3 coding DNA: TGCGCCAGCAGCTTGCAGGGTAGCGGGACCACAGATACGCAGTATTTT.

The chain employs TRBV2 and TRBJ2-3, with 8 bases lining up with TRBD2. This CDR3 spans 13 amino acids. The V segment lost 8 bases and the J segment 6 bases; nucleotides outside the gene matches: 7. In germline, CDR1 is SNHLY, CDR2 FYNNEI. CDR3 loop: CASGGTSSDTQYF. DNA for the CDR3: TGTGCCAGCGGGGGGACTAGTTCTGATACGCAGTATTTT.

This clone was seen a single time. V gene TRBV19 combines with J gene TRBJ2-6; D not certain. The germline CDR1 and CDR2 sequences are LNHDA and SQIVND (reference sequence). Trimming took off 4 bases at V and 3 bases at J, with 4 bases between the two ends. The CDR3 runs to 13 residues. CDR3 sequence reads: CASSNYGANVLTF. The CDR3 nucleotides read TGTGCCAGTAGTAATTATGGGGCCAACGTCCTGACTTTC.

The chain uses TRBV5-4 and TRBJ2-5, with unresolved D. This CDR3 comprises 14 residues. V was shortened by 2 bases and J by 5 bases, with 13 bases between the two germline ends. The germline CDR1 and CDR2 sequences are SGHNT and YYREEE (reference sequence). The DNA of the CDR3 is TGTGCCAGCAGCTTTGGCAGTCTGCGGGAGACCCAGTACTTC. This sequence encodes CASSFGSLRETQYF.

The chain links TRBV29-1 to TRBJ2-3, with unresolved D. Germline CDR1 reads SQVTM; CDR2 reads ANQGSEA. Trimming shortened V by 7 bases and J by 0 bases, and 8 bases separated the two germline ends. The CDR3 covers 12 residues. The CDR3 DNA follows: TGCAGCGGGCTGACTAGCACAGATACGCAGTATTTT. This translates into CSGLTSTDTQYF.

J is TRBJ2-7 and V is TRBV19, with 7 bases fitting TRBD1. The CDR3 runs to 13 residues. Trimming took 6 bases from V and 2 from J; bases not matched to a gene: 4. Germline V gives CDR1 LNHDA, CDR2 SQIVND (reference sequence). The CDR3 DNA follows: TGTGCCAGTAGAAGGGGGCCCGCCTACGAGCAGTACTTC. The encoded protein is CASRRGPAYEQYF.

This chain joins TRBV7-8 and TRBJ2-7; 8 bases fit TRBD2. Germline CDR1 reads SGHVS; CDR2 reads FQNEAQ. V dropped 5 bases and J dropped 4; count of bases not matched to a gene: 1. The CDR3 runs to 12 residues. For the CDR3, the DNA is TGTGCCAGCAGCCCGGGGGGGTACGAGCAGTACTTC. Translating it yields CASSPGGYEQYF.

CDR3 in DNA: TGCGCCAGCAGCCCGCCGGGACTAGCGGGAAACACCGGGGAGCTGTTTTTT. Protein sequence: CASSPPGLAGNTGELFF. The chain has TRBV5-1 and TRBJ2-2, with 13 bases aligning to TRBD2. This CDR3 comprises 17 residues. Germline lookup yields CDR1 SGHRS and CDR2 YFSETQ. J lost 2 bases, V lost 4 bases, and 5 bases had no gene match.

V gene TRBV19 combines with J gene TRBJ1-1; 10 bases align to TRBD1. The CDR3 is 14 amino acids. The V gene end was trimmed by 4 bases and the J gene end by 4 bases; junction bases not matched to a gene: 3. From germline, CDR1 is LNHDA and CDR2 SQIVND (reference sequence). Here the CDR3 reads CASSRQGAGTEAFF. The CDR3 nucleotides read TGTGCCAGTAGTAGACAGGGGGCTGGCACTGAAGCTTTCTTT.

This clone was found once. The chain carries TRBV7-3 and TRBJ1-1, with D possibly TRBD1 on 5 matching bases. Germline V gene data show CDR1 as SGHTA and CDR2 as FQGTGA. The length of the CDR3 is 14 residues. V was cut by 3 bases and J by 4 bases, with 12 bases left in between. This chain's CDR3 is CASSLEGLSTEAFF. In nucleotides, the CDR3 is TGTGCCAGCAGCTTGGAGGGGCTGAGCACTGAAGCTTTCTTT.

This chain joins TRBV2 and TRBJ1-2; D possibly corresponds to TRBD1 (5 bases). This CDR3 comprises 13 residues. The V end lost 6 bases, the J end lost 8 bases, and 16 bases lay between the germline ends. CDR1 SNHLY and CDR2 FYNNEI come from the germline V gene. CDR3 protein: CASSQTGGRGYTF. The CDR3 DNA is TGTGCCAGCAGCCAAACGGGGGGGAGAGGCTACACCTTC.